The 8 T cell receptor beta chains in this list originate from one sample, sequenced in a study of cytomegalovirus exposure and HLA in healthy donors. The PCR ran on 60 Vbeta and 13 Jbeta primers. Using immunoSEQ multiplex PCR, the repertoire was profiled, and TCRdb retains in-frame clones only, with some absent. There are roughly 140,000 clones in the sample; 79% occur only once, and roughly 3.6% lies in the top ten. Sequencing input: PBMCs. These receptors all stem from a human donor in good health.

V usage is TRBV5-1 and J usage is TRBJ1-1; D uncertain. This CDR3 has 13 amino acids. V gave up 1 base and J gave up 2 bases, with 6 bases separating them. Germline lookup yields CDR1 SGHRS and CDR2 YFSETQ. The CDR3: CASSLHSNTEAFF. The DNA of the CDR3 is TGCGCCAGCAGCTTGCACAGCAACACTGAAGCTTTCTTT.

V is TRBV9 and J is TRBJ1-2, with 8 nucleotides matching TRBD1. Germline V gives CDR1 SGDLS, CDR2 YYNGEE. CDR3 length equals 15 residues. The trim removed 3 bases at V and 4 bases at J, leaving 8 bases unmatched. CDR3 residues: CASSASTGGVYGYTF. CDR3 bases: TGTGCCAGCAGCGCCAGTACAGGGGGAGTCTATGGCTACACCTTC. The entire variable domain, with the rest obtained from reference TRBV9 and TRBJ1-2, is as follows: DSGVTQTPKHLITATGQRVTLRCSPRSGDLSVYWYQQSLDQGLQFLIQYYNGEERAKGNILERFSAQQFPDLHSELNLSSLELGDSALYFCASSASTGGVYGYTFGSGTRLTVV.

The V gene is TRBV5-6, the J gene TRBJ2-7; D is perhaps TRBD2 (6 bases). The CDR3 covers 14 residues. Trimming removed 3 bases at V and 6 bases at J, with 16 bases between. Germline CDR1 is SGHDT and CDR2 is YYEEEE. The CDR3 is CASSSAGNSGEQYF. CDR3 coding DNA: TGTGCCAGCAGCTCGGCGGGGAACAGCGGCGAGCAGTACTTC.

The rearrangement uses TRBV11-1 and TRBJ2-7; D not certain. This CDR3 has 14 amino acids. The V end was cut by 2 bases, the J end by 2 bases, with 10 bases between. CDR1 is SGHAT and CDR2 is FQDESV in the germline V gene (reference sequence). In DNA, the CDR3 is TGTGCCAGCAGCTTACAACCAGATACCTACGAGCAGTACTTC. Translation gives CASSLQPDTYEQYF.

The gene calls are TRBV19 and TRBJ2-7; 10 bases match TRBD1. CDR3 length: 14 amino acids. The junction had 7 bases not matched to a gene; V was cut back by 8 bases and J by 3 bases. CDR1 and CDR2 from the germline V gene are LNHDA and SQIVND (reference sequence). CDR3 sequence: CASRLGTGDYEQYF. The CDR3 coding sequence is TGTGCCAGTCGGCTAGGGACAGGGGACTACGAGCAGTACTTC.

This chain uses TRBV28 with TRBJ2-2, with 9 bases aligning to TRBD1. This CDR3 is built from 15 residues. Germline CDR1 and CDR2: MDHEN and SYDVKM. Unmatched junction bases numbered 4, after V lost 2 bases and J lost 6 bases. CDR3 coding DNA: TGTGCCAGCAGTTTAGGGACAGGGCTCGCCGGGGAGCTGTTTTTT. Protein sequence: CASSLGTGLAGELFF.

The chain is built from TRBV6-1 and TRBJ2-7; 7 bases align to TRBD1. CDR3 size: 15 residues. J was trimmed by 3 bases and V by 1 base; bases with no gene match: 6. Germline lookup yields CDR1 MNHNS and CDR2 SASEGT. The CDR3 DNA is TGTGCCAGCAGTGAAGGAAGGACAGGCAACTACGAGCAGTACTTC. Amino acid sequence: CASSEGRTGNYEQYF.

This sequence joins TRBV10-3 and TRBJ2-3; a weak D match, TRBD2 (5 bases). The CDR3 covers 13 residues. From germline, CDR1 is ENHRY and CDR2 SYGVKD. The germline V and J ends were trimmed by 10 bases and 2 bases, with 13 bases remaining between them. The CDR3 here is CATTPGITDTQYF. CDR3 sequence (DNA): TGTGCCACGACGCCGGGGATCACAGATACGCAGTATTTT.